A single count supports the clone carrying this TCR beta chain. Its antigen is unidentified. Treatment denoted: around 19 received Ad26.COV2.S at low or high dose, single or two shots; 5 received placebo; per-sample allocation not given. Sampling took place 63 days after the first vaccine or placebo injection. Whoever gave the sample was an adult aged 18-55 years in Boston. Vaccine was an Ad26 vector expressing Wuhan-strain SARS-CoV-2 spike. Method: immunoSEQ multiplex PCR; TCRdb's copy keeps in-frame clones and lacks some. The table shows about 420,000 clones, with 88% occurring only once. Germline V gives CDR1 SQVTM, CDR2 ANQGSEA. V was pared by 4 bases and J by 0 bases, with 6 bases of the junction left unmatched. The CDR3 is 15 amino acids. The entry originates in a study of Ad26.COV2.S vaccination and SARS-CoV-2 variants. Overall study: Once or twice, 56 days apart, Ad26.COV2.S was delivered intramuscularly.

Regarding the study as a whole: TCR breadth and depth analyses may have underestimated total T cell responses.

This receptor was identified in a person aged 18 to 59 who received the Ad26.COV2.S COVID-19 vaccine or a placebo. Here the sequenced sample was peripheral blood, taken in a trial of Ad26.COV2.S vaccine versus placebo. The chain couples TRBV29-1 to TRBJ2-1; the match to TRBD2 covers 7 bases. The CDR3 DNA follows: TGCAGCGTTGTTCCGCGGGGGAGCTCCTACAATGAGCAGTTCTTC. As protein: CSVVPRGSSYNEQFF.